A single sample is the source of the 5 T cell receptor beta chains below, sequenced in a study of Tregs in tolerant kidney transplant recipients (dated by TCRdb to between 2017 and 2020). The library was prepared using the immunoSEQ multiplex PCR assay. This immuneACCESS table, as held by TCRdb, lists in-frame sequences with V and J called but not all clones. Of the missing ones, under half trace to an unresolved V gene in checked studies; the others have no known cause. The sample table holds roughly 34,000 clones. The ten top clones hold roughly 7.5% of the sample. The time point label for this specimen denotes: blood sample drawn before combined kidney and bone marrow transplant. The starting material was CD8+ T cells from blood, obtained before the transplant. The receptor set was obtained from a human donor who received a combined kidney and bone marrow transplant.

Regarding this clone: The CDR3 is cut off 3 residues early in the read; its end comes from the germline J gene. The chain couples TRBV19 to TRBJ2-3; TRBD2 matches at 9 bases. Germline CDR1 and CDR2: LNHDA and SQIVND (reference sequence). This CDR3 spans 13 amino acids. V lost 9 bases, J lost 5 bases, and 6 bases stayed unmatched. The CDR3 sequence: CASQREVEDTQYF. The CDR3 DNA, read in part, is TGTGCCAGCCAGCGGGAGGTGGAAGATACG.

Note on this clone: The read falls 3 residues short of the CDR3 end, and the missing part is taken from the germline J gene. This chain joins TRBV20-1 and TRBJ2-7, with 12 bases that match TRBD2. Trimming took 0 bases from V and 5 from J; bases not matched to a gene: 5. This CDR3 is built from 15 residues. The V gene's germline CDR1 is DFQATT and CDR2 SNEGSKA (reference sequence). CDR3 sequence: CSARETSGRIHEQYF. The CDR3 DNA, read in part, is TGCAGTGCTAGAGAAACTAGCGGGAGGATCCACGAG.

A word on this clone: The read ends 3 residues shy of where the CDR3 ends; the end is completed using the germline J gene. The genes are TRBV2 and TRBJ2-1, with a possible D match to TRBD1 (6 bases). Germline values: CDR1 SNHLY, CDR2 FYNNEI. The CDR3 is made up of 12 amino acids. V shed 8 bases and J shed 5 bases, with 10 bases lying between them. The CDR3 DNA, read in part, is TGTGCCAGCCAGACAGGAGACAATGAG. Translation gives CASQTGDNE. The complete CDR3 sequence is CASQTGDNEQFF.

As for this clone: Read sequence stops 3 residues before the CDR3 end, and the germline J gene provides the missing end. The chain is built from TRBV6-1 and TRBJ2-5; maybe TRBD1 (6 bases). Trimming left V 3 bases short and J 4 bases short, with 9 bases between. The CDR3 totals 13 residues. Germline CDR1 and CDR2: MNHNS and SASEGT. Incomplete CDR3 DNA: TGTGCCAGCAGTGACAGGGGCCCAGAGACC. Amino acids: CASSDRGPET. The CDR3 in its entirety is CASSDRGPETQYF.

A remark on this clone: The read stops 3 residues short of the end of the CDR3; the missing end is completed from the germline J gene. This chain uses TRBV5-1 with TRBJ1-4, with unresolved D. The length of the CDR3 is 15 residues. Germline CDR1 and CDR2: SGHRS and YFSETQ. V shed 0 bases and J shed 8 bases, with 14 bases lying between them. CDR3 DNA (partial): TGCGCCAGCAGCTTGGCCGGCCCTAAAGGGGAAAAA. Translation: CASSLAGPKGEK. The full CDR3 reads CASSLAGPKGEKLFF.